This TCR beta chain emerged from a study of blood T cell repertoires in COVID-19. The wider study: Some COVID-19 samples were acute and others convalescent; all came from the United States, Italy and Spain. Sources were T cells, B-cell-depleted T cells, or PBMCs; the material itself was cDNA or gDNA.

The data were produced by immunoSEQ multiplex PCR, yet TCRdb's version contains in-frame clones alone and is incomplete. Found here are 350,000 to 450,000 clones, just under 90% of them singletons; the top ten hold about 1.7%. The CDR3 sequence is 12 residues long. Germline assignment: CDR1 SNHLY and CDR2 FYNNEI. V was pared by 6 bases and J by 3 bases, with 5 bases between. Sequenced: PBMCs or T cells enriched from blood (not recorded which). The J gene is TRBJ2-2, the V gene TRBV2, with a weak D call TRBD1 (5 bases). This sequence was found in a woman younger than 45 who had recovered from COVID-19. CDR3 region: CASRGHTGELFF. CDR3 in DNA: TGTGCCAGCAGGGGGCACACCGGGGAGCTGTTTTTT.